The 19 T cell receptor beta chains below were found in one sample sequenced in a study of cytomegalovirus exposure and HLA in healthy donors. PCR amplification relied on 60 Vbeta primers (plus 13 Jbeta primers). Data came from immunoSEQ multiplex PCR; TCRdb stores just in-frame clones and leaves some out. The sample holds about 210,000 clones, around 79% seen once. Sequenced material: PBMCs. These receptors all stem from a male donor in good health and CMV-seronegative.

V and J are TRBV27 and TRBJ2-1; no firm D call. V was shortened by 6 bases and J by 0 bases, with 9 bases between the two germline ends. Germline CDR1 and CDR2: MNHEY and SMNVEV (reference sequence). The CDR3 has 14 residues. The chain's CDR3 is CASRSVSSYNEQFF. The DNA of the CDR3 is TGTGCCAGCAGGTCGGTGAGCTCCTACAATGAGCAGTTCTTC.

The rearrangement links TRBV9 to TRBJ2-2; D unresolved. V was cut by 1 base and J by 2 bases, with 3 bases left in between. The germline CDR1 and CDR2 sequences are SGDLS and YYNGEE. This CDR3 has 13 amino acids. Here the CDR3 reads CASSVQNTGELFF. The CDR3 DNA sequence: TGTGCCAGCAGCGTACAAAACACCGGGGAGCTGTTTTTT. The full variable domain, its missing parts supplied by reference TRBV9 and TRBJ2-2, is DSGVTQTPKHLITATGQRVTLRCSPRSGDLSVYWYQQSLDQGLQFLIQYYNGEERAKGNILERFSAQQFPDLHSELNLSSLELGDSALYFCASSVQNTGELFFGEGSRLTVL.

The chain has TRBV10-3 and TRBJ2-7, with 8 nucleotides matching TRBD2. This CDR3 is built from 14 residues. From germline, CDR1 is ENHRY and CDR2 SYGVKD. V dropped 2 bases and J dropped 5; count of bases not matched to a gene: 5. CDR3 coding DNA: TGTGCCATCAGTGAGGGCGGGGGGAAGAACGAGCAGTACTTC. It translates to CAISEGGGKNEQYF.

The chain employs TRBV6-5 and TRBJ2-5; 9 bases agree with TRBD2. This CDR3 is built from 15 residues. Germline V CDR1 and CDR2: MNHEY, SVGAGI. The V and J ends lost 4 bases and 5 bases, in that order; junction bases with no gene match: 8. In nucleotides, the CDR3 is TGTGCCAGCAGTTCCAGCGGGACTAGCATGGAGACCCAGTACTTC. It codes for CASSSSGTSMETQYF.

The genes are TRBV7-3 and TRBJ2-1, with a possible D match to TRBD1 (5 bases). The CDR3 totals 13 residues. Deletions cut 0 bases from V and 9 bases from J, with 9 bases between. The germline V gene encodes CDR1 SGHTA and CDR2 FQGTGA. CDR3 nucleotide sequence: TGTGCCAGCAGCTTAACGTTGGGGCCTGAGCAGTTCTTC. This encodes CASSLTLGPEQFF.

V is TRBV5-4 and J is TRBJ1-2, with a weak D call TRBD1 (5 bases). V was pared by 4 bases and J by 4 bases, with 5 bases between. The CDR3 has 11 residues. Germline V gene sequence: CDR1 SGHNT, CDR2 YYREEE (reference sequence). The CDR3 region is CASSQGYGYTF. The CDR3 DNA reads TGTGCCAGCAGCCAGGGCTATGGCTACACCTTC.

The V call is TRBV6-5, the J call TRBJ2-1; D might be TRBD1 (6 bases). Germline-derived CDR1 and CDR2 are MNHEY and SVGAGI. The CDR3 covers 13 residues. The ends were cut back, 5 bases at V and 5 bases at J, with 10 bases in the middle. In DNA form, the CDR3 reads TGTGCCAGCAGTCCGGACAGAAACAATGAGCAGTTCTTC. Translating gives CASSPDRNNEQFF.

The CDR3 region is CVRRDRVWSAKNIQYF. The CDR3 bases are TGTGTCAGACGGGACAGGGTTTGGTCAGCCAAAAACATTCAGTACTTC. The chain recombines TRBV7-9 with TRBJ2-4; TRBD1 matches at 9 bases. This CDR3 has 16 amino acids. CDR1 is SEHNR and CDR2 is FQNEAQ in the germline V gene (reference sequence).

V is TRBV29-1 and J is TRBJ2-5, with 7 bases identical to TRBD2. This CDR3 has 12 amino acids. CDR1 and CDR2 from the germline V gene are SQVTM and ANQGSEA. V shed 6 bases, J shed 5 bases, and the junction held 6 bases outside the gene matches. The CDR3 loop reads CSVWGRGETQYF. The CDR3, as DNA: TGCAGCGTCTGGGGGAGGGGTGAGACCCAGTACTTC.

The rearrangement uses TRBV28 and TRBJ2-6; 7 bases are shared with TRBD1. Looked up from germline, CDR1 is MDHEN and CDR2 is SYDVKM. The V gene end was trimmed by 1 base and the J gene end by 0 bases; junction bases not matched to a gene: 9. This CDR3 comprises 19 residues. The CDR3 protein is CASSLLGQVAFSGANVLTF. The CDR3 region has the DNA TGTGCCAGCAGTTTATTAGGACAGGTCGCCTTCTCTGGGGCCAACGTCCTGACTTTC.

This chain joins TRBV11-1 and TRBJ2-6, with D possibly matching TRBD1 (6 bases). This CDR3 contains 15 residues. Trimming stripped 6 bases from V and 2 bases from J, with 11 bases between. Germline CDR1 SGHAT, CDR2 FQDESV (reference sequence). The CDR3 nucleotides are TGTGCCAGCAGTCCAACAGGGCCTGGGGCCAACGTCCTGACTTTC. Protein sequence: CASSPTGPGANVLTF.

This clone was seen more than once but under ten times. This CDR3 is also generated by other DNA sequences in the sample. The V and J genes are TRBV5-1 and TRBJ1-1, with D perhaps matching TRBD1 (6 bases). The length of the CDR3 is 14 residues. V was cut by 2 bases and J by 2 bases, with 10 bases left in between. CDR1 is SGHRS and CDR2 is YFSETQ in the germline V gene. CDR3 coding DNA: TGCGCCAGCAGCTTCAAGGGACAAAACACTGAAGCTTTCTTT. Translating gives CASSFKGQNTEAFF. Looking up the rest from reference TRBV5-1 and TRBJ1-1 gives the full variable domain: KAGVTQTPRYLIKTRGQQVTLSCSPISGHRSVSWYQQTPGQGLQFLFEYFSETQRNKGNFPGRFSGRQFSNSRSEMNVSTLELGDSALYLCASSFKGQNTEAFFGQGTRLTVV.

The genes are TRBV18 and TRBJ2-7; TRBD2 might be the D (5 bases). Germline CDR1 and CDR2: KGHSH and LQKENI. CDR3 length equals 12 residues. Trimming removed 3 bases from V and 4 bases from J, with 7 bases in between. The CDR3 is CASSPDFYEQYF. CDR3 bases: TGTGCCAGCTCACCGGACTTTTACGAGCAGTACTTC.

This clone has only a few counts. An end of the junction does not agree with germline; a read error may underlie this. This chain connects TRBV7-9 to TRBJ2-5; the match to TRBD2 covers 14 bases. This CDR3 has 19 residues. The germline V gene encodes CDR1 SEHNR and CDR2 FQNEAQ (reference sequence). The CDR3 DNA follows: TGTTCCAGCAGCTTAGCGAAGGGGACTAGCGGGAGAGGTTGGGAGACCCAGTACTTC. Amino acid sequence: CSSSLAKGTSGRGWETQYF.

The chain has TRBV7-3 and TRBJ2-3; 9 bases map to TRBD1. Unmatched junction bases numbered 10, after V lost 0 bases and J lost 6 bases. Germline V gene lookup returns CDR1 SGHTA and CDR2 FQGTGA. CDR3 length: 17 amino acids. The CDR3 here is CASSLTGGDRVSDTQYF. As DNA, the CDR3 is TGTGCCAGCAGCTTAACGGGAGGGGACAGGGTTTCCGATACGCAGTATTTT.

V is TRBV5-4 and J is TRBJ2-2; 9 bases match TRBD1. This CDR3 comprises 16 residues. Germline V gene sequence: CDR1 SGHNT, CDR2 YYREEE (reference sequence). Trimming at V came to 3 bases and at J to 1 base, leaving 4 bases not matched to a gene. DNA of the CDR3: TGTGCCAGCAGCTGGAGGACAGGGGAGAACACCGGGGAGCTGTTTTTT. Residues: CASSWRTGENTGELFF. Full variable domain (missing parts from reference TRBV5-4 and TRBJ2-2): ETGVTQSPTHLIKTRGQQVTLRCSSQSGHNTVSWYQQALGQGPQFIFQYYREEENGRGNFPPRFSGLQFPNYSSELNVNALELDDSALYLCASSWRTGENTGELFFGEGSRLTVL.

J is TRBJ1-4 and V is TRBV7-2; no clear D. The V end lost 3 bases, the J end lost 6 bases, and 8 bases lay between the germline ends. The CDR3 is made up of 13 amino acids. The germline CDR1 and CDR2 sequences are SGHTA and FQGNSA. For the CDR3, the DNA is TGTGCCAGCAGCTTCCTTCCGGATGAAAAACTGTTTTTT. Its translation is CASSFLPDEKLFF. Full variable domain (outside the CDR3, taken from reference TRBV7-2 and TRBJ1-4): GAGVSQSPSNKVTEKGKDVELRCDPISGHTALYWYRQSLGQGLEFLIYFQGNSAPDKSGLPSDRFSAERTGGSVSTLTIQRTQQEDSAVYLCASSFLPDEKLFFGSGTQLSVL.

A few counts support this clone. This chain links TRBV9 with TRBJ1-1; D is ambiguous. Deletions cut 6 bases from V and 0 bases from J, with 18 bases between. This CDR3 has 16 amino acids. The germline CDR1 and CDR2 sequences are SGDLS and YYNGEE. In DNA, the CDR3 is TGTGCCAGCAACGGCGGAGGCGGAATCATGAACACTGAAGCTTTCTTT. This sequence encodes CASNGGGGIMNTEAFF.

The chain couples TRBV5-1 to TRBJ2-1; the match to TRBD1 covers 8 bases. Trimming removed 7 bases from V and 4 bases from J; junction bases left unmatched: 7. The length of the CDR3 is 14 residues. CDR1 and CDR2 (germline): SGHRS, YFSETQ. CDR3: CASALDRDYNEQFF. CDR3 sequence (DNA): TGCGCCAGCGCCCTGGACAGGGATTACAATGAGCAGTTCTTC. Together with reference TRBV5-1 and TRBJ2-1, the CDR3 gives the full variable domain: KAGVTQTPRYLIKTRGQQVTLSCSPISGHRSVSWYQQTPGQGLQFLFEYFSETQRNKGNFPGRFSGRQFSNSRSEMNVSTLELGDSALYLCASALDRDYNEQFFGPGTRLTVL.